These 15 T cell receptor beta chains were sequenced from one sample in a study of blood T cell repertoires in COVID-19. Libraries were prepared by immunoSEQ multiplex PCR; TCRdb keeps only in-frame clonotypes and omits some of them. The sample records some 150,000 clones, 86% being singletons. The sequencing input was peripheral blood. These receptors were collected from a man in his sixties or seventies with acute or convalescent COVID-19.

The CDR3 here is CASRLDPARTGSHGYTF. DNA for the CDR3: TGTGCAAGTCGCTTAGACCCGGCCCGGACAGGGAGTCATGGCTACACCTTC. The chain joins TRBV12-2 to TRBJ1-2; TRBD1, as called in the table, went unchecked against the DNA. TRBV12-2 has pseudogene status. The CDR3 length is 17 residues.

This chain connects TRBV4-3 to TRBJ1-1, with 7 bases that match TRBD1. The trim removed 0 bases at V and 8 bases at J, leaving 6 bases unmatched. The germline gives CDR1 LGHNA, CDR2 YSLEER. CDR3 length equals 14 residues. As DNA, the CDR3 is TGCGCCAGCAGCCAAGATAGGAGGGGGCGAGAAGCTTTCTTT. It translates to CASSQDRRGREAFF.

The chain recombines TRBV2 with TRBJ2-2, with D possibly being TRBD2 (6 bases). Trimming cost V 7 bases and J 6 bases, with 6 bases left between them. The CDR3 has 11 amino acids. Germline V gene data show CDR1 as SNHLY and CDR2 as FYNNEI. CDR3 in amino acids: CASTGAGELFF. The CDR3, as DNA: TGTGCCAGCACGGGGGCCGGGGAGCTGTTTTTT.

The chain has TRBV9 and TRBJ2-3; no definite D call. Germline lookup yields CDR1 SGDLS and CDR2 YYNGEE. This CDR3 has 15 amino acids. Trimming removed 5 bases from V and 3 bases from J, with 16 bases in between. The DNA of the CDR3 is TGTGCCAGCAGAGCTATCGGAGCTGGTACAGATACGCAGTATTTT. Residues: CASRAIGAGTDTQYF.

J is TRBJ2-2 and V is TRBV3-1 (or the pseudogene TRBV3-2); D is perhaps TRBD1 (6 bases). Germline V CDR1 and CDR2: LGHDT, YNNKEL (reference sequence). The CDR3 length is 16 residues. Trimming stripped 1 base from V and 4 bases from J, with 13 bases between. The CDR3 DNA follows: TGTGCCAGCAGCCAAGTCCCCGGGACATCCACCGGGGAGCTGTTTTTT. Its protein is CASSQVPGTSTGELFF.

The chain has TRBV7-9 and TRBJ2-7, with D possibly matching TRBD1 (5 bases). Germline-derived CDR1 and CDR2 are SEHNR and FQNEAQ (reference sequence). The CDR3 consists of 13 residues. Trimming took off 8 bases at V and 2 bases at J, with 13 bases between the two ends. CDR3 region: CASGGQTTYEQYF. The CDR3 DNA sequence: TGTGCCAGCGGCGGACAAACGACCTACGAGCAGTACTTC.

This chain joins TRBV12-3 or TRBV12-4 and TRBJ1-2; D not resolved. The germline V and J ends were trimmed by 3 bases and 7 bases, with 12 bases remaining between them. CDR3 length: 13 amino acids. CDR3 in amino acids: CASSLGSPLGYTF. CDR3 sequence (DNA): TGTGCCAGCAGTTTGGGCAGCCCTCTTGGCTACACCTTC.

The chain uses TRBV5-4 and TRBJ2-2, with TRBD1 matching over 8 bases. The CDR3 is 15 residues long. The germline CDR1 and CDR2 sequences are SGHNT and YYREEE (reference sequence). The J segment lost 6 bases and the V segment lost 0 bases, leaving 4 bases of the junction unmatched. CDR3 DNA sequence: TGTGCCAGCAGCTTGGTCTCAGGGGGCCCCGGGGAGCTGTTTTTT. Its translation: CASSLVSGGPGELFF. The whole variable domain, remainder taken from reference TRBV5-4 and TRBJ2-2, is ETGVTQSPTHLIKTRGQQVTLRCSSQSGHNTVSWYQQALGQGPQFIFQYYREEENGRGNFPPRFSGLQFPNYSSELNVNALELDDSALYLCASSLVSGGPGELFFGEGSRLTVL.

The V gene is TRBV2, the J gene TRBJ2-1; 7 positions match TRBD2. With V trimmed by 6 bases and J by 6 bases, 8 bases remained unmatched. Looked up from germline, CDR1 is SNHLY and CDR2 is FYNNEI. This CDR3 region has 14 residues. The CDR3 DNA follows: TGTGCCAGCAGCCCCCAGGGAGGGGTCAATGAGCAGTTCTTC. The encoded protein is CASSPQGGVNEQFF.

V usage is TRBV27 and J usage is TRBJ1-6; 9 bases are a match to TRBD1. CDR3 length: 16 amino acids. From germline, CDR1 is MNHEY and CDR2 SMNVEV (reference sequence). V was clipped by 2 bases and J by 7 bases; unmatched bases: 6. CDR3 amino acids: CASSLGAGTGNSPLHF. DNA of the CDR3: TGTGCCAGCAGTTTAGGGGCCGGGACAGGGAATTCACCCCTCCACTTT.

The chain recombines TRBV27 with TRBJ1-1; D unresolved. Looked up from germline, CDR1 is MNHEY and CDR2 is SMNVEV (reference sequence). The CDR3 contains 15 residues. V gave up 2 bases and J gave up 1 base, with 11 bases separating them. The CDR3: CASSLGPRANTEAFF. The DNA of the CDR3 is TGTGCCAGCAGTTTAGGGCCACGAGCGAACACTGAAGCTTTCTTT.

The rearrangement uses TRBV29-1 and TRBJ2-7; perhaps TRBD2 as D (6 bases). Trimming shortened V by 7 bases and J by 5 bases, and 12 bases separated the two germline ends. Germline V gives CDR1 SQVTM, CDR2 ANQGSEA. The CDR3 runs to 11 residues. CDR3 DNA: TGCAGCGCCCAGAGGGAGGACGAGCAGTACTTC. It translates to CSAQREDEQYF.

This chain joins TRBV27 and TRBJ2-7; a weak D match, TRBD1 (6 bases). The CDR3 consists of 14 residues. V lost 3 bases to trimming and J lost 1 base, with 10 bases between them. Germline CDR1 is MNHEY and CDR2 is SMNVEV (reference sequence). In DNA form, the CDR3 reads TGTGCCAGCAGTTTCAAGGACAGTTCCTACGAGCAGTACTTC. Protein sequence: CASSFKDSSYEQYF.

V and J are TRBV7-9 and TRBJ1-5, with D perhaps TRBD1 (6 bases). The length of the CDR3 is 13 residues. Trimming left V 5 bases short and J 7 bases short, with 12 bases between. The germline gives CDR1 SEHNR, CDR2 FQNEAQ (reference sequence). CDR3 bases: TGTGCCAGCAGCCCCAAGACAGGCCAGCCCCAGCATTTT. Amino acid sequence: CASSPKTGQPQHF.

The V and J genes are TRBV5-1 and TRBJ1-4, with TRBD1 as a possible D gene (6 bases). CDR1 and CDR2 from the germline V gene are SGHRS and YFSETQ. The germline V and J ends were trimmed by 2 bases and 6 bases, with 14 bases remaining between them. There are 15 residues in the CDR3. CDR3 in DNA: TGCGCCAGCAGCTTAGACGGGACATCACATGAAAAACTGTTTTTT. Protein sequence: CASSLDGTSHEKLFF.